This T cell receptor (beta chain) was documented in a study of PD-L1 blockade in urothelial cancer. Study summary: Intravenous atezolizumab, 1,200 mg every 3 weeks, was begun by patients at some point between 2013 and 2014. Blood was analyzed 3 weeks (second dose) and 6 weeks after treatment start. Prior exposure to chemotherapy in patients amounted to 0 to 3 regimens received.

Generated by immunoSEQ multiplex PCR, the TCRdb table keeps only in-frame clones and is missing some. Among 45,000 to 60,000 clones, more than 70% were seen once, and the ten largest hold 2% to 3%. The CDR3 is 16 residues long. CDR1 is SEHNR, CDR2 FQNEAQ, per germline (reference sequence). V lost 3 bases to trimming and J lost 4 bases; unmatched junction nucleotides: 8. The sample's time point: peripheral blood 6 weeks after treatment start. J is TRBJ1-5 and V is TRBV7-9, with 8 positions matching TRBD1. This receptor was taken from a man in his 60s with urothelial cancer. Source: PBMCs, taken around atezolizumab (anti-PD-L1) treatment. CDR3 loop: CASSFGGQARNQPQHF. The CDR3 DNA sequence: TGTGCCAGCAGCTTTGGGGGACAGGCCAGAAATCAGCCCCAGCATTTT.